This T cell receptor beta chain is from a study of T-cell memory formation after mild COVID-19. Constant-segment primers and 5'RACE yielded cDNA libraries for TCR alpha and TCR beta, each carrying sample barcodes and UMIs. Via MiXCR, TCRdb re-called the 5' RACE reads, giving one row per CDR3 protein. The sample gives 100,000 to 130,000 distinct CDR3 sequences, approximately 14% of which show up once; under 45% is in the top ten. V lost 0 bases to trimming and J lost 2 bases, with 17 bases between them. The V gene's germline CDR1 is SGHAT and CDR2 FQNNGV. CDR3 length: 17 residues. The chain recombines TRBV11-2 with TRBJ2-7, with D unresolved. Material: PBMCs or a T cell subset sorted from them (not recorded which). The sequence came from a man younger than 35 who had mild COVID-19 (a few samples of this study predate the infection). Cell type and time point are not known. In nucleotides, the CDR3 is TGTGCCAGCAGCTTAGATCGTCCCCAGGTTGGAACCTACGAGCAGTACTTC. Translating gives CASSLDRPQVGTYEQYF.